These 9 T cell receptor beta chains were all obtained from the same sample, sequenced in a study of T cell responses to AZD1222 COVID-19 vaccine. Some clones are missing from TCRdb's copy, which holds only in-frame ones; the method was immunoSEQ multiplex PCR. The top ten clones hold 20% to 25% of a sample with under 130,000 clones, 88% of them seen once. The material was peripheral blood, obtained on day 0 of AZD1222 vaccination. The receptors were gathered from an adult in good health.

The rearrangement uses TRBV7-2 and TRBJ2-5; 13 positions agree with TRBD2. The junction had 6 bases not matched to a gene; V was cut back by 5 bases and J by 0 bases. The CDR3 is made up of 17 amino acids. Germline lookup yields CDR1 SGHTA and CDR2 FQGNSA. CDR3 coding DNA: TGTGCCAGCAGCCCCAGGACTAGCGGGAGAAACCAAGAGACCCAGTACTTC. Translation gives CASSPRTSGRNQETQYF.

The gene calls are TRBV10-1 and TRBJ2-7; 7 bases agree with TRBD1. Per the germline V gene, CDR1 is WNHNN and CDR2 is SYGVQD (reference sequence). V shed 2 bases and J 5 bases; nucleotides not matched to a gene: 12. The CDR3 spans 16 residues. The CDR3 protein is CASSEDAGQDPNEQYF. CDR3 DNA sequence: TGCGCCAGCAGTGAGGACGCTGGACAGGACCCAAACGAGCAGTACTTC.

This clone appeared many times. The V gene is TRBV18, the J gene TRBJ1-2; the D is unclear. Germline values: CDR1 KGHSH, CDR2 LQKENI. With 2 bases removed from V and 0 bases from J, the gap between germline ends came to 7 bases. The CDR3 runs 14 residues. The CDR3 sequence: CASSPDGANYGYTF. DNA of the CDR3: TGTGCCAGCTCACCAGACGGGGCTAACTATGGCTACACCTTC. Together with reference TRBV18 and TRBJ1-2, the CDR3 gives the full variable domain: NAGVMQNPRHLVRRRGQEARLRCSPMKGHSHVYWYRQLPEEGLKFMVYLQKENIIDESGMPKERFSAEFPKEGPSILRIQQVVRGDSAAYFCASSPDGANYGYTFGSGTRLTVV.

The chain has TRBV6-5 and TRBJ1-2; D is unresolved. V was trimmed by 7 bases and J by 2 bases, leaving 14 bases between them. The CDR3 has 14 residues. From germline, CDR1 is MNHEY and CDR2 SVGAGI. The DNA of the CDR3 is TGTGCCAGCATATCTCCGGGAATGAACTATGGCTACACCTTC. As protein: CASISPGMNYGYTF.

This chain joins TRBV27 and TRBJ1-1; the D gene is possibly TRBD1 (5 bases). The V gene's germline CDR1 is MNHEY and CDR2 SMNVEV (reference sequence). The CDR3 is 18 amino acids. V was trimmed by 8 bases and J by 0 bases, leaving 25 bases between them. CDR3 DNA sequence: TGTGCCAGCCAACCTCCGCCAGGGACGCGGGGTTTGAACACTGAAGCTTTCTTT. This translates into CASQPPPGTRGLNTEAFF.

V is TRBV6-1 and J is TRBJ2-5; D perhaps matches TRBD2 (6 bases). CDR3 length: 14 residues. Germline CDR1 is MNHNS and CDR2 is SASEGT. Trimming left V 1 base short and J 5 bases short, with 11 bases between. CDR3 sequence: CASSEDGSWETQYF. CDR3 DNA sequence: TGTGCCAGCAGTGAAGACGGGAGTTGGGAGACCCAGTACTTC.

The V gene is TRBV10-3, the J gene TRBJ2-3, with D tentatively TRBD2 (6 bases). Trimming cost V 6 bases and J 4 bases, with 14 bases left between them. CDR1 and CDR2 (germline): ENHRY, SYGVKD. This CDR3 is 14 amino acids long. The DNA for the CDR3 is TGTGCCATCAGGGGCAGCGGAGGGGCAGATACGCAGTATTTT. It yields the protein CAIRGSGGADTQYF.

The chain has TRBV7-2 and TRBJ1-5, with a weak D call TRBD1 (6 bases). This CDR3 is built from 15 residues. V lost 3 bases and J 1 base, leaving 10 bases between the germline ends. Germline loops: CDR1 SGHTA, CDR2 FQGNSA. CDR3 DNA sequence: TGTGCCAGCAGCTTTGGAGGGACAAGCAATCAGCCCCAGCATTTT. It codes for CASSFGGTSNQPQHF.

The chain couples TRBV5-1 to TRBJ2-6; D is undetermined. The length of the CDR3 is 14 residues. V lost 0 bases and J lost 1, with 2 bases in between. Germline V CDR1 and CDR2: SGHRS, YFSETQ. For the CDR3, the DNA is TGCGCCAGCAGCTTGGGTTCTGGGGCCAACGTCCTGACTTTC. Residues: CASSLGSGANVLTF.